Listed below are T cell receptor beta chains from one sample, sequenced in a study of cytomegalovirus exposure and HLA in healthy donors. Measured with immunoSEQ multiplex PCR; TCRdb has only the in-frame clones, and not every one. The data hold about 260,000 clones, with around 65% observed a single time. The sequenced sample consisted of PBMCs. The receptors stem from a female donor in good health and CMV-seronegative. The CDR3 runs from the conserved cysteine through the conserved F or W. The order of the fields is CDR3 DNA, CDR3 protein, D gene, J gene, V gene, clone size, CDR3 length. A D gene is named only where the DNA matches it firmly. A clone size is listed for some rows: how often the clone was seen (once, few, many), or a class if it is expanded.

TGTGCCAGCAGCTTCAGGGGAAGGATGAACACTGAAGCTTTCTTT | CASSFRGRMNTEAFF | . | TRBJ1-1 | TRBV5-4 | once | 15
TGTGCCAGCAGCTTTTCCAGTTATGGCTACACCTTC | CASSFSSYGYTF | . | TRBJ1-2 | TRBV7-8 | . | 12
TGTGCCAGCAGTTCCCCGGGACAGGGGAATGGCTACACCTTC | CASSSPGQGNGYTF | TRBD1 | TRBJ1-2 | TRBV6-5 | . | 14
TGTGCCAGCAGGAAGACTAGCGGGGGCTCCTACGAGCAGTACTTC | CASRKTSGGSYEQYF | TRBD2 | TRBJ2-7 | TRBV6-5 | . | 15
TGTGCCAGCACCACAGGACCTTACAATGAGCAGTTCTTC | CASTTGPYNEQFF | . | TRBJ2-1 | TRBV2 | . | 13
TGTGCCAGCAGCAACCCTCCCCTAACCTCAGATACGCAGTATTTT | CASSNPPLTSDTQYF | . | TRBJ2-3 | TRBV6-5 | . | 15
TGTGCTAGTGCCATGGGACAGGCTAGCTCCTACGAGCAGTACTTC | CASAMGQASSYEQYF | TRBD1 | TRBJ2-7 | TRBV12-5 | . | 15
TGTGCCAGCAGTGGCGGGGTTATGAGTCCCCAGCGGGACACTGAAGCTTTCTTT | CASSGGVMSPQRDTEAFF | . | TRBJ1-1 | TRBV6-1 | once | 18
TGTGCCAGCAGTGAAGGAGTAGAGACCCAGTACTTC | CASSEGVETQYF | . | TRBJ2-5 | TRBV6-1 | . | 12
TGTGCCAGCAGTGAATACATCTACAATGAGCAGTTCTTC | CASSEYIYNEQFF | . | TRBJ2-1 | TRBV6-1 | few | 13
TGTGCCAGCAGCAAAGTGGACAGTCTCACCTGCTGCTACACCTTC | CASSKVDSLTCCYTF | . | TRBJ1-2 | TRBV21-1 | . | 15
TGTGCCAGTAGTGTCGGACTAGCGGGAGGACGCTACGAGCAGTACTTC | CASSVGLAGGRYEQYF | TRBD2 | TRBJ2-7 | TRBV19 | . | 16
TGTGCCAGCAGCCACGTTGGCGGGGTAGAGACCCAGTACTTC | CASSHVGGVETQYF | . | TRBJ2-5 | TRBV4-2 | . | 14
TGTGCCAGCAGCCCATCCGGGACAGTCTCTGGGGCCAACGTCCTGACTTTC | CASSPSGTVSGANVLTF | TRBD1 | TRBJ2-6 | TRBV28 | . | 17
TGTGCCTGGAGAGTTCCCGGGGGTTACGAGCAGTACTTC | CAWRVPGGYEQYF | . | TRBJ2-7 | TRBV30 | . | 13
TGTGCCAGCAGCTCCTCAGGGTATGGCTACACCTTC | CASSSSGYGYTF | . | TRBJ1-2 | TRBV7-2 | . | 12
TGTGCCAGCAGCTTCGGGTCGGGGGCCTACGAGCAGTACTTC | CASSFGSGAYEQYF | . | TRBJ2-7 | TRBV5-6 | few | 14
TGTGCCAGCAGTTTGAGGCAGTTTACGGGCTACACCTTC | CASSLRQFTGYTF | . | TRBJ1-2 | TRBV28 | few | 13
TGCGCCAGCAGCTTGGTAGCCGGGGGTAGCACAGATACGCAGTATTTT | CASSLVAGGSTDTQYF | . | TRBJ2-3 | TRBV5-1 | . | 16
TGTGCCAGCAGTGAAAGGGGCTCTGGCGGCTACACCTTC | CASSERGSGGYTF | . | TRBJ1-2 | TRBV2 | . | 13